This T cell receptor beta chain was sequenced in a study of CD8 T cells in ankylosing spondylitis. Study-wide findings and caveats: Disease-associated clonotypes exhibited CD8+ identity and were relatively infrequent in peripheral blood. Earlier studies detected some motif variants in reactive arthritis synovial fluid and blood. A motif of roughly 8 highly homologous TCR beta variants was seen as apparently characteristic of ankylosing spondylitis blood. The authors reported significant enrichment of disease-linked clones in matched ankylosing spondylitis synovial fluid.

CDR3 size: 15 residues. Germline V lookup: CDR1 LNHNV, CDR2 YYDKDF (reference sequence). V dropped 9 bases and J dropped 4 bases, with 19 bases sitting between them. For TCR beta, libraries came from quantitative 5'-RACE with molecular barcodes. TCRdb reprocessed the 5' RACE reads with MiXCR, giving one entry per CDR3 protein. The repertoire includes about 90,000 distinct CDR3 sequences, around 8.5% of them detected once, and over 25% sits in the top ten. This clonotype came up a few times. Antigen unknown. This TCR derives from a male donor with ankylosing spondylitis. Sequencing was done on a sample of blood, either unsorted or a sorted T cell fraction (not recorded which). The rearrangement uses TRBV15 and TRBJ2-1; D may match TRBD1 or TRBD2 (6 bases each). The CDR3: CATDTEGDEYNEQFF. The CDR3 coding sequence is TGTGCCACTGACACGGAGGGGGACGAGTACAATGAGCAGTTCTTC.